This T cell receptor (beta chain) was captured in a study of blood T cell repertoires in COVID-19. Study details: The United States, Italy and Spain were the sources of the acute and convalescent COVID-19 samples. In each case, the material was cDNA or gDNA derived from T cells, B-cell-depleted T cells, or PBMCs.

Sequencing used immunoSEQ multiplex PCR; TCRdb keeps in-frame clones, though not all of them. The repertoire holds 250,000 or so clones, roughly 85% seen once, with around 6.3% in the top ten. This clone was picked up one time. Participant-reported clinical history was the basis for cohort assignment. Exposed participants encountered a COVID-19 case during the 2 weeks preceding study entry. This CDR3 comprises 16 residues. Germline V gives CDR1 SQVTM, CDR2 ANQGSEA. Trimming stripped 8 bases from V and 7 bases from J, with 27 bases between. The chain has TRBV29-1 and TRBJ1-5; no clear D. The clonotype was recovered from a woman aged 50 to 60 who had been exposed to COVID-19. Material: PBMCs or T cells enriched from blood (not recorded which). The DNA for the CDR3 is TGCAGCACCTCGAGCCGTACGGGAATGTTATGGCAGCCCCAGCATTTT. Translated: CSTSSRTGMLWQPQHF.